This TCR beta chain was profiled in a study of read filtering for tumor transcriptome and immune sequencing. Looking at the study overall: The cohort had more than 16 men and approximately 15 women aged roughly 47 to 90, mean about 67 years.

The ends lost 3 bases at V and 0 bases at J; junction bases unmatched: 3. The CDR3 has 17 residues. CDR1 and CDR2 (germline): SNHLY, FYNNEI. The library was built from approximately 400 ng RNA with molecular barcoded adaptors for alpha/delta and beta/gamma chains. Using its own MiXCR run on the reads, TCRdb lists one record per CDR3 protein. The sample lists about 62,000 distinct CDR3 sequences, less than 20% occurring once. The genes are TRBV2 and TRBJ2-1, with TRBD2 identical over 12 bases. Specimen: a population of CD138-negative cells sorted from bone marrow. This clonotype was sampled from a donor at least 40 years old with multiple myeloma. The CDR3 reads CASSEATSGSSYNEQFF. In nucleotides, the CDR3 is TGTGCCAGCAGTGAGGCGACTAGCGGGAGCTCCTACAATGAGCAGTTCTTC.